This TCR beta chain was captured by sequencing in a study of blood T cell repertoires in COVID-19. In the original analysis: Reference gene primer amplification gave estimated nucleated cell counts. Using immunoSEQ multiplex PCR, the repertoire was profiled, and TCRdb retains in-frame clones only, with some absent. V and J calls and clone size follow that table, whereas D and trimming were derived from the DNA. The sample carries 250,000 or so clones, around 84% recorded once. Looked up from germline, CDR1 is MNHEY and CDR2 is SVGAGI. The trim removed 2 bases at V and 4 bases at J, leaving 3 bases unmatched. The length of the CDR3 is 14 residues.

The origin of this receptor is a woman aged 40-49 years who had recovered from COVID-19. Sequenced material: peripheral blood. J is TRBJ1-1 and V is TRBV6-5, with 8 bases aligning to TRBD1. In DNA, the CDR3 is TGTGCCAGCAGTTACCGGGACAGGTTCACTGAAGCTTTCTTT. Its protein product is CASSYRDRFTEAFF.